Listed below are T cell receptor beta chains from one sample, sequenced in a study of OX40 agonist ivuxolimab in advanced cancers. Measured with immunoSEQ multiplex PCR; TCRdb has only the in-frame clones, and not every one. The sample holds tens of thousands of clones, roughly 92% seen once. Sequencing was performed on CD4+ or CD8+ T cells sorted from blood, taken in a trial of the OX40 agonist ivuxolimab. The source is an adult with an advanced solid tumor such as melanoma, head and neck, liver or kidney cancer. CDR3s include the opening cysteine and the closing phenylalanine or tryptophan. A D gene is named only where the DNA matches it firmly. For some rows the clone size is stated as once, few or many, or as a class when expanded; others skip it.

NA	NA	TRBV28	TRBJ1-5	CASRSGNLYSNQPQHF	TGTGCCAGCAGATCAGGGAACCTGTATAGCAATCAGCCCCAGCATTTT
NA	NA	TRBV30	TRBJ1-1	CAWTKQLNTEAFF	TGTGCCTGGACTAAGCAACTGAACACTGAAGCTTTCTTT
NA	NA	TRBV30	TRBJ2-5	CAWSGDRVQETQYF	TGTGCCTGGAGCGGCGATCGGGTGCAAGAGACCCAGTACTTC
NA	NA	TRBV28	TRBJ1-2	CASSPPPGRDYGYTF	TGTGCCAGCAGTCCGCCGCCTGGCCGGGACTATGGCTACACCTTC
NA	TRBD2	TRBV28	TRBJ2-3	CASSLAGGVNTQYF	TGTGCCAGCAGCCTAGCGGGGGGCGTGAATACGCAGTATTTT
few	NA	TRBV9	TRBJ2-5	CASSAGAYQETQYF	TGTGCCAGCAGCGCGGGCGCGTACCAAGAGACCCAGTACTTC
NA	NA	TRBV28	TRBJ1-4	CASSGVEKLFF	TGTGCCAGCAGTGGGGTGGAAAAACTGTTTTTT
NA	TRBD1	TRBV7-9	TRBJ2-1	CASQPEGAEQFF	TGTGCCAGCCAACCCGAGGGGGCTGAGCAGTTCTTC
NA	TRBD1	TRBV5-1	TRBJ2-1	CASSLGGTVYNEQFF	TGCGCCAGCAGCTTGGGAGGGACAGTCTACAATGAGCAGTTCTTC
NA	TRBD1	TRBV11-2	TRBJ1-1	CASSPSRDSSFF	TGTGCCAGCAGCCCGTCGCGGGACAGTTCTTTCTTT
NA	NA	TRBV2	TRBJ2-7	CASSESQGSYEQYF	TGTGCCAGCAGTGAGTCGCAGGGGTCCTACGAGCAGTACTTC
NA	NA	TRBV7-2	TRBJ2-2	CASSLRGSGTGELFF	TGTGCCAGCAGCTTGAGGGGTAGCGGCACCGGGGAGCTGTTTTTT
NA	TRBD1	TRBV5-1	TRBJ2-1	CASSLGPGQGANEQFF	TGCGCCAGCAGCTTGGGGCCGGGACAGGGGGCTAATGAGCAGTTCTTC
NA	NA	TRBV6-6	TRBJ1-1	CASRVTGGVDTEAFF	TGTGCCAGCAGAGTTACTGGGGGCGTAGACACTGAAGCTTTCTTT
NA	NA	TRBV7-9	TRBJ1-3	CASSSHLVREHF	TGTGCCAGCAGCTCCCATTTGGTCAGGGAGCATTTT
NA	NA	TRBV10-3	TRBJ1-2	CAISQQGDYGYTF	TGTGCCATCAGCCAACAGGGAGACTATGGCTACACCTTC
NA	NA	TRBV27	TRBJ2-1	CASSFGNVNEQFF	TGTGCCAGCAGTTTTGGGAACGTCAATGAGCAGTTCTTC
NA	NA	TRBV5-1	TRBJ2-2	CASSPTSNTGELFF	TGCGCCAGCAGCCCTACCTCAAACACCGGGGAGCTGTTTTTT
few	TRBD1	TRBV7-8	TRBJ1-1	CASSQTGGPKAFF	TGTGCCAGCAGCCAGACAGGGGGTCCGAAAGCTTTCTTT
once	NA	TRBV11-2	TRBJ1-6	CASSPDPTNSPLHF	TGTGCCAGCAGCCCCGACCCCACAAATTCACCCCTCCACTTT
NA	TRBD1	TRBV28	TRBJ2-7	CASGQGRYEQYF	TGTGCCAGCGGACAGGGTCGGTACGAGCAGTACTTC
NA	TRBD1	TRBV6-1	TRBJ2-7	CASRGLTGGGEQYF	TGTGCCAGCAGGGGGCTTACAGGGGGCGGCGAGCAGTACTTC
NA	NA	TRBV7-9	TRBJ2-7	CASSLESGSYEQYF	TGTGCCAGCAGCTTAGAGAGCGGATCCTACGAGCAGTACTTC
once	NA	TRBV5-4	TRBJ1-3	CASSPNTGLGNTIYF	TGTGCCAGCAGCCCCAATACAGGGTTAGGAAACACCATATATTTT
NA	TRBD2	TRBV10-3	TRBJ2-3	CAISEPGTSSDTQYF	TGTGCCATCAGTGAACCCGGGACTAGCTCAGATACGCAGTATTTT
NA	NA	TRBV30	TRBJ1-5	CAWTAGWGQPQHF	TGTGCCTGGACGGCAGGGTGGGGTCAGCCCCAGCATTTT
once	NA	TRBV5-4	TRBJ2-7	CASSPGGALPYEQYF	TGTGCCAGCAGCCCAGGGGGGGCGCTCCCCTACGAGCAGTACTTC
NA	TRBD1	TRBV27	TRBJ1-1	CASSLDRVGTEAFF	TGTGCCAGCAGTCTGGACAGGGTGGGCACTGAAGCTTTCTTT
NA	NA	TRBV5-1	TRBJ1-4	CASSFTGNNEKLFF	TGCGCCAGCAGCTTCACAGGAAATAATGAAAAACTGTTTTTT
NA	NA	TRBV29-1	TRBJ2-3	CSSWRGTDTQYF	TGCAGCTCCTGGCGGGGCACAGATACGCAGTATTTT
NA	NA	TRBV6-7	TRBJ1-4	CASSYTGTFATNEKLFF	TGTGCCAGCAGTTACACCGGGACATTTGCAACTAATGAAAAACTGTTTTTT
NA	TRBD2	TRBV30	TRBJ2-2	CAWSPTVPRGSSTGELFF	TGTGCCTGGAGCCCAACTGTACCCCGCGGGAGTAGTACCGGGGAGCTGTTTTTT
NA	TRBD2	TRBV5-1	TRBJ2-7	CASSLAGLAGGSYEQYF	TGCGCCAGCAGCTTGGCCGGCCTAGCGGGAGGGTCCTACGAGCAGTACTTC
NA	TRBD2	TRBV19	TRBJ2-1	CASSYPGLSYNEQFF	TGTGCCAGTAGCTATCCGGGACTATCCTACAATGAGCAGTTCTTC
NA	NA	TRBV5-6	TRBJ1-2	CASSKKGGLYYGYTF	TGTGCCAGCAGTAAAAAGGGGGGGCTTTACTATGGCTACACCTTC
NA	NA	TRBV7-2	TRBJ2-7	CASSLTSGIYEQYF	TGTGCCAGCAGCTTAACTTCGGGCATCTACGAGCAGTACTTC
NA	NA	TRBV5-4	TRBJ2-7	CASSLRTSLGGHSYEQYF	TGTGCCAGCAGCTTGCGTACCTCGTTGGGAGGCCACTCCTACGAGCAGTACTTC
NA	NA	TRBV5-1	TRBJ2-1	CASSLGGSYNEQFF	TGCGCCAGCAGCTTGGGTGGGTCCTACAATGAGCAGTTCTTC
NA	NA	TRBV29-1	TRBJ2-5	CSARRTGYQETQYF	TGCAGCGCCAGACGGACCGGGTACCAAGAGACCCAGTACTTC
NA	TRBD2	TRBV7-2	TRBJ2-7	CASSLTGGFRDEQYF	TGTGCCAGCAGCTTAACGGGAGGTTTTAGAGACGAGCAGTACTTC
NA	NA	TRBV6-1	TRBJ1-1	CASSEARGAGWARLNTEAFF	TGTGCCAGCAGTGAAGCGCGGGGGGCAGGGTGGGCCCGATTGAACACTGAAGCTTTCTTT